This TCR beta chain was sequenced during a study of identical twins. V was pared by 4 bases and J by 0 bases, with 0 bases between. The germline CDR1 and CDR2 sequences are ENHRY and SYGVKD. CDR3 length: 11 residues. Findings and limits, study-wide: When twins shared out-of-frame alpha sequences, those sequences had excess low generation probability.

Via MiXCR, TCRdb re-called the 5' RACE reads, giving one row per CDR3 protein. This table has 450,000 to 650,000 distinct CDR3 sequences, over 12% appearing once. Points on this clonotype: Its antigen is undetermined.

These data also formed part of another study, on yellow fever vaccine responses in identical twins.

Sequencing used CD4+ T cells sorted from blood. The clonotype comes from a woman between 18 and 29 years old in good health. J is TRBJ1-2 and V is TRBV10-3; D is undetermined. The CDR3 nucleotides read TGTGCCATCAGTGCTAACTATGGCTACACCTTC. Translating it yields CAISANYGYTF.